This entry lists 12 T cell receptor beta chains sequenced from one sample in a study of cytomegalovirus exposure and HLA in healthy donors. This PCR relied on a set of 60 Vbeta primers and 13 Jbeta primers. Only in-frame clones appear in the TCRdb table, and some are missing; sequencing was by immunoSEQ multiplex PCR. In total, the table holds about 32,000 clones. What was sequenced was PBMCs. Receptor source: a female donor in good health and CMV-seronegative.

The chain uses TRBV5-1 and TRBJ1-1, with TRBD1 as a possible D gene (5 bases). Germline V gene lookup returns CDR1 SGHRS and CDR2 YFSETQ. The CDR3 consists of 15 residues. Trimming left V 7 bases short and J 0 bases short, with 16 bases between. CDR3 coding DNA: TGCGCCAGCTCCTTAGGGGTTGGGATGAACACTGAAGCTTTCTTT. Translation gives CASSLGVGMNTEAFF.

The rearrangement uses TRBV29-1 and TRBJ2-3; weak D call: TRBD2 (7 bases). V shed 2 bases and J shed 8 bases, with 26 bases lying between them. This CDR3 has 17 amino acids. Germline lookup yields CDR1 SQVTM and CDR2 ANQGSEA. CDR3: CSVEPPLTRGARGTQYF. In DNA, the CDR3 is TGCAGCGTTGAACCCCCGTTAACACGGGGGGCCAGGGGTACGCAGTATTTT.

The chain is built from TRBV7-9 and TRBJ1-4; D is unresolved. With 1 base removed from V and 8 bases from J, the gap between germline ends came to 8 bases. Germline V gives CDR1 SEHNR, CDR2 FQNEAQ (reference sequence). The CDR3 spans 13 residues. The CDR3, as DNA: TGTGCCAGCAGCTTAGGGCGGTTCGAAAAACTGTTTTTT. Residues: CASSLGRFEKLFF.

The chain employs TRBV9 and TRBJ2-3, with D maybe TRBD2 (7 bases). The CDR3 runs 17 residues. Per germline, CDR1 SGDLS and CDR2 YYNGEE. Trimming pared 0 bases from V and 4 bases from J, leaving 18 bases between. CDR3 nucleotide sequence: TGTGCCAGCAGCGTAGTGGGGGGGGGCAACACGGCAGATACGCAGTATTTT. Protein: CASSVVGGGNTADTQYF.

This CDR3 reads CASSFPLLNYGYTF. CDR3 nucleotides: TGTGCCAGCAGCTTCCCCCTCCTTAACTATGGCTACACCTTC. The rearrangement joins TRBV7-9 to TRBJ1-2; the D is unclear. Germline V gene data show CDR1 as SEHNR and CDR2 as FQNEAQ (reference sequence). This CDR3 is built from 14 residues. Trimming took off 3 bases at V and 1 base at J, with 9 bases between the two ends.

The chain uses TRBV18 and TRBJ1-5; the D gene is possibly TRBD1 (5 bases). The CDR3 covers 15 residues. V lost 0 bases, J lost 3 bases, and 9 bases lay in between. Germline V lookup: CDR1 KGHSH, CDR2 LQKENI. CDR3 nucleotide sequence: TGTGCCAGCTCACCACCGGGCAGGGACAATCAGCCCCAGCATTTT. Protein: CASSPPGRDNQPQHF.

The chain employs TRBV5-1 and TRBJ1-1; D ambiguous. CDR3 length: 14 residues. The V end lost 4 bases, the J end lost 3 bases, and 13 bases lay between the germline ends. The germline V gene encodes CDR1 SGHRS and CDR2 YFSETQ. This chain's CDR3 is CASSARMRDTEAFF. In nucleotides, the CDR3 is TGCGCCAGCAGCGCCCGAATGCGGGACACTGAAGCTTTCTTT.

As DNA, the CDR3 is TGTGCCTGGAGTGAGGGAACTGGGGGGACAGCTAATCAGCCCCAGCATTTT. Protein product: CAWSEGTGGTANQPQHF. This rearrangement joins TRBV30 to TRBJ1-5; 7 nucleotides align to TRBD1. The CDR3 contains 17 residues. CDR1 and CDR2 (germline): GTSNPN, SVGIG (reference sequence). V dropped 1 base and J dropped 4; count of bases not matched to a gene: 13.

This chain links TRBV15 with TRBJ2-7; 7 nucleotides agree with TRBD2. Trimming removed 5 bases from V and 4 bases from J; junction bases left unmatched: 8. The CDR3 runs to 14 residues. CDR1 and CDR2 (germline): LNHNV, YYDKDF (reference sequence). CDR3 sequence (DNA): TGTGCCACCAGCCGCGACTGGGGGGGGTACGAGCAGTACTTC. Amino acids: CATSRDWGGYEQYF.

V gene TRBV2 combines with J gene TRBJ1-3; D might be TRBD1 (6 bases). This CDR3 is 15 amino acids long. Per the germline V gene, CDR1 is SNHLY and CDR2 is FYNNEI. Trimming pared 6 bases from V and 0 bases from J, leaving 12 bases between. The CDR3 DNA is TGTGCCAGCAGAGGTAACAGGGCCTCTGGAAACACCATATATTTT. It encodes CASRGNRASGNTIYF.

This chain joins TRBV7-9 and TRBJ1-2, with TRBD1 as a possible D gene (6 bases). Trimming removed 4 bases from V and 4 bases from J, with 19 bases in between. The CDR3 is made up of 16 amino acids. Germline-derived CDR1 and CDR2 are SEHNR and FQNEAQ (reference sequence). CDR3 DNA: TGTGCCAGCAGCTCCCGAGGGGGGGCTCTAGGCTATGGCTACACCTTC. Its protein product is CASSSRGGALGYGYTF.

The chain carries TRBV9 and TRBJ2-3; 7 bases line up with TRBD2. The CDR3 covers 15 residues. Germline V gene lookup returns CDR1 SGDLS and CDR2 YYNGEE. The V segment lost 1 base and the J segment 2 bases; nucleotides outside the gene matches: 4. CDR3 coding DNA: TGTGCCAGCAGCGTATGGGCGGGGGACACAGATACGCAGTATTTT. Its translation: CASSVWAGDTDTQYF.